Here is one T cell receptor beta chain with its context. The data derive from a study of blood T cell repertoires in COVID-19. Study information: The United States, Italy and Spain were the sources of the acute and convalescent COVID-19 samples.

This CDR3 region has 13 residues. Germline V gene sequence: CDR1 GTSNPN, CDR2 SVGIG (reference sequence). Original processing notes: Reference gene primer amplification gave nucleated cell count estimates. Some clones are missing from TCRdb's copy, which holds only in-frame ones; the method was immunoSEQ multiplex PCR. V and J calls and clone size are given by that table; D and trimming were obtained from the DNA. The sample includes a few hundred thousand clones, roughly 90% of them seen just once. Sample: peripheral blood. This TCR derives from a man aged 50 to 60 with COVID-19, enrolled during active disease. This chain uses TRBV30 with TRBJ2-7; D ambiguous. The CDR3 nucleotides are TGTGCTCTAAATGGAGCTAATTCCTACGAGCAGTACTTC. This encodes CALNGANSYEQYF.